This passage covers 25 T cell receptor beta chains from one sample sequenced in a study of cytomegalovirus exposure and HLA in healthy donors. Both 60 Vbeta primers and 13 Jbeta primers went into the PCR. Sequencing was performed with immunoSEQ multiplex PCR; in TCRdb, only in-frame clones are kept and a portion is missing. The sample lists roughly 150,000 clones; 70% to 85% were seen once. Specimen: PBMCs. These receptors were collected from a male donor in good health and CMV-seronegative.

The chain is built from TRBV10-3 and TRBJ1-1; no definite D call. The CDR3 consists of 13 residues. V was shortened by 7 bases and J by 4 bases, with 13 bases between the two germline ends. In germline, CDR1 is ENHRY, CDR2 SYGVKD. This CDR3 reads CAITLGLATEAFF. Written as DNA, the CDR3 is TGTGCCATCACCTTGGGCCTAGCCACTGAAGCTTTCTTT.

The V call is TRBV28, the J call TRBJ2-1, with TRBD2 identical over 7 bases. Germline lookup yields CDR1 MDHEN and CDR2 SYDVKM. V lost 6 bases, J lost 2 bases, and 4 bases stayed unmatched. The CDR3 runs 14 residues. The CDR3 region is CASRTSPAYNEQFF. The CDR3 DNA follows: TGTGCCAGCAGGACTAGCCCTGCCTACAATGAGCAGTTCTTC. Together with reference TRBV28 and TRBJ2-1, the CDR3 gives the full variable domain: DVKVTQSSRYLVKRTGEKVFLECVQDMDHENMFWYRQDPGLGLRLIYFSYDVKMKEKGDIPEGYSVSREKKERFSLILESASTNQTSMYLCASRTSPAYNEQFFGPGTRLTVL.

The rearrangement joins TRBV5-4 to TRBJ2-7, with D maybe TRBD2 (5 bases). This CDR3 is built from 13 residues. Germline CDR1 is SGHNT and CDR2 is YYREEE (reference sequence). Deletions cut 3 bases from V and 7 bases from J, with 14 bases between. CDR3 sequence reads: CASSSPRRDEQYF. The CDR3 DNA reads as TGTGCCAGCAGCTCCCCACGACGGGATGAGCAGTACTTC.

In this sample, this clone turned up a few times. The rearrangement joins TRBV6-5 to TRBJ1-2, with TRBD1 matching over 7 bases. Losses at the gene ends were 7 bases for V and 1 base for J; bases not matched to a gene: 9. Germline V gene sequence: CDR1 MNHEY, CDR2 SVGAGI. The CDR3 is 15 amino acids. The CDR3 region is CASNSGTVDNYGYTF. CDR3 in DNA: TGTGCCAGCAACTCCGGGACAGTCGATAACTATGGCTACACCTTC.

The rearrangement joins TRBV6-6 to TRBJ2-7; D not resolved. V lost 1 base, J lost 5 bases, and 3 bases lay in between. Per the germline V gene, CDR1 is MNHNY and CDR2 is SVGAGI (reference sequence). There are 11 residues in the CDR3. The CDR3 loop is CASSYLNEQYF. Here the CDR3 DNA reads TGTGCCAGCAGTTACTTAAACGAGCAGTACTTC.

Concerning this clone itself: The same CDR3 is also encoded by other DNA sequences in this sample. The chain uses TRBV7-2 and TRBJ2-7; D might be TRBD2 (5 bases). CDR3 length: 14 amino acids. V shed 5 bases and J shed 5 bases, with 16 bases lying between them. Looked up from germline, CDR1 is SGHTA and CDR2 is FQGNSA. CDR3 loop: CASSLVGVLNEQYF. CDR3 sequence (DNA): TGTGCCAGCAGCCTCGTCGGGGTTCTCAACGAGCAGTACTTC.

J is TRBJ2-1 and V is TRBV27; TRBD2 agrees at 11 bases. The germline V gene encodes CDR1 MNHEY and CDR2 SMNVEV (reference sequence). The CDR3 is 16 residues long. V shed 2 bases, J shed 8 bases, and the junction held 8 bases outside the gene matches. The CDR3 coding sequence is TGTGCCAGCAGTTTAAGGTCACTAGCGGGAGTTTATGAGCAGTTCTTC. Protein: CASSLRSLAGVYEQFF.

J is TRBJ2-3 and V is TRBV7-3; 8 bases are a match to TRBD2. Germline assignment: CDR1 SGHTA and CDR2 FQGTGA. The CDR3 is 14 amino acids. The V gene end was trimmed by 5 bases and the J gene end by 5 bases; junction bases not matched to a gene: 6. The CDR3 region is CASSKAGALDTQYF. Here the CDR3 DNA reads TGTGCCAGCAGCAAAGCGGGAGCTTTAGATACGCAGTATTTT. Complete variable domain (other parts from reference TRBV7-3 and TRBJ2-3): GAGVSQTPSNKVTEKGKYVELRCDPISGHTALYWYRQSLGQGPEFLIYFQGTGAADDSGLPNDRFFAVRPEGSVSTLKIQRTERGDSAVYLCASSKAGALDTQYFGPGTRLTVL.

The chain recombines TRBV9 with TRBJ2-3; TRBD2 is a possible D gene (6 bases). V was pared by 0 bases and J by 3 bases, with 8 bases between. The CDR3 length is 14 residues. Per the germline V gene, CDR1 is SGDLS and CDR2 is YYNGEE. The CDR3 DNA sequence: TGTGCCAGCAGCGTAGGGAGGGGTACAGATACGCAGTATTTT. Protein sequence: CASSVGRGTDTQYF.

DNA for the CDR3: TGTGCTAGTGGTTTGTATTGGGACAGGGAGGTTAGCGAACGAGACAATGAGCAGTTCTTC. Its protein is CASGLYWDREVSERDNEQFF. This chain connects TRBV12-5 to TRBJ2-1, with TRBD1 identical over 9 bases. With V trimmed by 2 bases and J by 5 bases, 19 bases remained unmatched. Germline assignment: CDR1 LGHNT and CDR2 FRNRAP. This CDR3 region has 20 residues.

This chain links TRBV5-5 with TRBJ1-2; D may be TRBD1 (6 bases). Germline loops: CDR1 SGHKS, CDR2 YYEKEE (reference sequence). The ends were cut back, 2 bases at V and 5 bases at J, with 10 bases in the middle. The CDR3 spans 13 residues. The CDR3 sequence: CASSLRTDYGYTF. The CDR3 bases are TGTGCCAGCAGCTTAAGGACAGATTATGGCTACACCTTC. The full variable domain, rest sourced from reference TRBV5-5 and TRBJ1-2, is DAGVTQSPTHLIKTRGQQVTLRCSPISGHKSVSWYQQVLGQGPQFIFQYYEKEERGRGNFPDRFSARQFPNYSSELNVNALLLGDSALYLCASSLRTDYGYTFGSGTRLTVV.

The genes are TRBV5-1 and TRBJ2-1; the match to TRBD1 covers 8 bases. CDR3 length: 15 residues. V shed 4 bases and J 3 bases; nucleotides not matched to a gene: 6. Germline CDR1 SGHRS, CDR2 YFSETQ. The CDR3 region is CASSLTGGLYNEQFF. The CDR3 coding sequence is TGCGCCAGCAGCCTTACAGGGGGACTCTACAATGAGCAGTTCTTC.

The J gene is TRBJ1-6, the V gene TRBV6-5; 7 nucleotides line up with TRBD1. The CDR3 is 16 residues long. Germline trimming cut 0 bases from V and 8 bases from J; bases unmatched to any gene: 7. Germline V gene sequence: CDR1 MNHEY, CDR2 SVGAGI. CDR3 protein: CASSYSDVGGDSPLHF. Written as DNA, the CDR3 is TGTGCCAGCAGTTACTCGGATGTAGGGGGCGATTCACCCCTCCACTTT.

The rearrangement uses TRBV2 and TRBJ2-2; D may be TRBD1 (6 bases). The CDR3 sequence is 14 residues long. V dropped 5 bases and J dropped 4 bases, with 11 bases sitting between them. Looked up from germline, CDR1 is SNHLY and CDR2 is FYNNEI. The CDR3 is CASSRRDTTGELFF. CDR3 sequence (DNA): TGTGCCAGCAGTCGCCGGGACACCACCGGGGAGCTGTTTTTT.

This sequence joins TRBV7-3 and TRBJ2-5, with TRBD2 identical over 9 bases. Germline V CDR1 and CDR2: SGHTA, FQGTGA. V dropped 5 bases and J dropped 5; count of bases not matched to a gene: 6. This CDR3 has 14 amino acids. CDR3 bases: TGTGCCAGCAGCCCTCTAGCGGGAAGGGAGACCCAGTACTTC. This codes for CASSPLAGRETQYF.

This chain connects TRBV6-5 to TRBJ1-2, with unresolved D. The V gene's germline CDR1 is MNHEY and CDR2 SVGAGI. The V end was cut by 0 bases, the J end by 4 bases, with 12 bases between. This CDR3 has 15 residues. CDR3 coding DNA: TGTGCCAGCAGTTACTCGACAAACAGCGGCTATGGCTACACCTTC. Amino acid sequence: CASSYSTNSGYGYTF.

This clone was found a few times. The rearrangement joins TRBV5-1 to TRBJ2-7, with 7 bases aligning to TRBD1. Looked up from germline, CDR1 is SGHRS and CDR2 is YFSETQ. The V segment lost 0 bases and the J segment 6 bases; nucleotides outside the gene matches: 6. This CDR3 has 14 amino acids. The CDR3 nucleotides are TGCGCCAGCAGCTTGGCCGCAGGGGGAAGCGAGCAGTACTTC. Its translation: CASSLAAGGSEQYF.

The chain links TRBV28 to TRBJ2-1; 10 positions agree with TRBD2. After removal of 6 bases from V and 10 bases from J, the junction contained 6 bases not matched to a gene. This CDR3 contains 13 residues. CDR1 MDHEN and CDR2 SYDVKM come from the germline V gene. Here the CDR3 DNA reads TGTGCCAGCAGCCAGACTAGCGGGTGGGAGCAGTTCTTC. This codes for CASSQTSGWEQFF.

This chain links TRBV5-1 with TRBJ2-5, with D possibly TRBD1 on 5 matching bases. The CDR3 is made up of 13 amino acids. V shed 3 bases and J shed 4 bases, with 10 bases lying between them. The germline V gene encodes CDR1 SGHRS and CDR2 YFSETQ. In nucleotides, the CDR3 is TGCGCCAGCAGCTCCTCAGGGCCAGAGACCCAGTACTTC. Protein: CASSSSGPETQYF.

V is TRBV7-6 and J is TRBJ2-7; 10 nucleotides match TRBD2. Germline trimming cut 5 bases from V and 3 bases from J; bases unmatched to any gene: 10. The CDR3 loop spans 16 amino acids. The germline V gene has CDR1 SGHVS and CDR2 FNYEAQ. CDR3 sequence: CASSQSLAGARYEQYF. The DNA of the CDR3 is TGTGCCAGCAGCCAGTCCCTAGCGGGAGCTCGCTACGAGCAGTACTTC.

The gene calls are TRBV15 and TRBJ1-4; the D gene is possibly TRBD1 (6 bases). The CDR3 consists of 19 residues. CDR1 is LNHNV and CDR2 is YYDKDF in the germline V gene (reference sequence). The ends were cut back, 5 bases at V and 0 bases at J, with 22 bases in the middle. CDR3 bases: TGTGCCACCAGCCATAGTTTAATCTCAGGGGCTGCAACTAATGAAAAACTGTTTTTT. Residues: CATSHSLISGAATNEKLFF.

V is TRBV6-1 and J is TRBJ1-1; D is ambiguous. The CDR3 loop spans 13 amino acids. Germline CDR1 and CDR2: MNHNS and SASEGT. V lost 4 bases to trimming and J lost 1 base, with 7 bases between them. CDR3 in amino acids: CASSVWQNTEAFF. CDR3 DNA: TGTGCCAGCAGTGTTTGGCAGAACACTGAAGCTTTCTTT.

The chain is built from TRBV30 and TRBJ2-7; D is perhaps TRBD1 (6 bases). Germline V CDR1 and CDR2: GTSNPN, SVGIG (reference sequence). The germline V and J ends were trimmed by 0 bases and 1 base, with 13 bases remaining between them. CDR3 size: 15 residues. CDR3 amino acids: CAWSVGDIRSYEQYF. As DNA, the CDR3 is TGTGCCTGGAGTGTAGGGGACATAAGATCCTACGAGCAGTACTTC. The full variable domain, in which reference TRBV30 and TRBJ2-7 provide the parts outside the CDR3, is SQTIHQWPATLVQPVGSPLSLECTVEGTSNPNLYWYRQAAGRGLQLLFYSVGIGQISSEVPQNLSASRPQDRQFILSSKKLLLSDSGFYLCAWSVGDIRSYEQYFGPGTRLTVT.

CDR3 coding DNA: TGTGCCAGCAGCTTGCGGACTAGCGGGAGTAAGGATGAGCAGTTCTTC. Residues: CASSLRTSGSKDEQFF. V usage is TRBV5-6 and J usage is TRBJ2-1; 13 bases line up with TRBD2. The CDR3 consists of 16 residues. Germline CDR1 and CDR2: SGHDT and YYEEEE. V shed 1 base, J shed 8 bases, and the junction held 6 bases outside the gene matches.

The chain has TRBV7-2 and TRBJ2-7; D ambiguous. Germline V gene lookup returns CDR1 SGHTA and CDR2 FQGNSA. The CDR3 length is 12 residues. V gave up 3 bases and J gave up 3 bases, with 6 bases separating them. The CDR3 sequence: CASSFHGYEQYF. DNA for the CDR3: TGTGCCAGCAGCTTCCACGGCTACGAGCAGTACTTC.